The 19 T cell receptor beta chains below come from one sample, sequenced in a study of CXCR3-negative and CXCR3-positive naive CD8 T cells. Whole-study results and caveats: TRB CDR3s were more hydrophobic in CXCR3-positive than in CXCR3-negative naive cells.

No antigens are known for them. Researchers prepared the TRB cDNA libraries using 5' RACE with UMI labels. TCRdb re-called the 5' RACE reads, yielding one record per CDR3 amino acid sequence without DNA. This repertoire includes about 130,000 distinct CDR3 sequences. Material: naive CXCR3+ CD8+ T cells from blood. Subset in this sample: CD45RO-CCR7+CD27+CD95- naive CD8+ T cells expressing CXCR3 (TNR3+). Receptors were obtained from a human donor in good health. Some clones in this sample may be carry-over from other donors' samples.

V and J are TRBV28 and TRBJ1-6; TCRdb gives TRBD1 as the D gene, but with no DNA this cannot be confirmed. There are 14 residues in the CDR3. Germline V CDR1 and CDR2: MDHEN, SYDVKM. The CDR3 loop is CASSWDRGNGPLHF.

The chain has TRBV7-2 and TRBJ1-5; as DNA is missing, the TRBD1 call by TCRdb cannot be tested. Germline loops: CDR1 SGHTA, CDR2 FQGNSA. There are 19 residues in the CDR3. The CDR3: CASSLVQVQHLGSNQPQHF. The entire variable domain, with the rest obtained from reference TRBV7-2 and TRBJ1-5, is as follows: GAGVSQSPSNKVTEKGKDVELRCDPISGHTALYWYRQSLGQGLEFLIYFQGNSAPDKSGLPSDRFSAERTGGSVSTLTIQRTQQEDSAVYLCASSLVQVQHLGSNQPQHFGDGTRLSIL.

The V call is TRBV4-3, the J call TRBJ2-7; the TCRdb call, TRBD1, lacks DNA for checking. The CDR3 has 16 amino acids. Germline CDR1 reads LGHNA; CDR2 reads YSLEER. The CDR3 here is CASSSRRGGAAYEQYF.

The chain recombines TRBV11-2 with TRBJ2-5. CDR1 and CDR2 (germline): SGHAT, FQNNGV. There are 13 residues in the CDR3. This CDR3 is CASSLWKGETQYF.

This chain connects TRBV7-6 to TRBJ1-1; TCRdb returns TRBD1, unconfirmable since there is no DNA. The length of the CDR3 is 15 residues. CDR1 is SGHVS, CDR2 FNYEAQ, per germline. CDR3 loop: CASSLGEGADTEAFF.

The chain uses TRBV5-5 and TRBJ2-4; as DNA is missing, the TRBD2 call by TCRdb cannot be tested. This CDR3 is 17 amino acids long. Germline V CDR1 and CDR2: SGHKS, YYEKEE (reference sequence). The CDR3 sequence: CASSSLAGPLAKNIQYF. The complete variable domain, with remaining parts taken from reference TRBV5-5 and TRBJ2-4, reads DAGVTQSPTHLIKTRGQQVTLRCSPISGHKSVSWYQQVLGQGPQFIFQYYEKEERGRGNFPDRFSARQFPNYSSELNVNALLLGDSALYLCASSSLAGPLAKNIQYFGAGTRLSVL.

This CDR3 reads CASSFPKAVILKETQYF. V gene TRBV14 combines with J gene TRBJ2-5; absent DNA, TCRdb's TRBD1 call cannot be checked. The CDR3 is 17 amino acids. Germline lookup yields CDR1 SGHDN and CDR2 FVKESK.

The V gene is TRBV12-3 or TRBV12-4, the J gene TRBJ2-5; the D call of TRBD2 rests on TCRdb alone, since no DNA is present to check it. This CDR3 spans 16 amino acids. CDR3 sequence reads: CASSPPPFGREETQYF.

The V call is TRBV11-2, the J call TRBJ2-1. The CDR3 covers 13 residues. Looked up from germline, CDR1 is SGHAT and CDR2 is FQNNGV. The CDR3 sequence: CASSILSSNEQFF. The full variable domain, its missing parts supplied by reference TRBV11-2 and TRBJ2-1, is EAGVAQSPRYKIIEKRQSVAFWCNPISGHATLYWYQQILGQGPKLLIQFQNNGVVDDSQLPKDRFSAERLKGVDSTLKIQPAKLEDSAVYLCASSILSSNEQFFGPGTRLTVL.

The V and J genes are TRBV6-5 and TRBJ1-2. This CDR3 region has 15 residues. In germline, CDR1 is MNHEY, CDR2 SVGAGI. CDR3 residues: CASSYIDQGGYGYTF.

J is TRBJ2-3 and V is TRBV6-1; TCRdb lists TRBD2, though no DNA is available to test this call. CDR3 size: 16 residues. Germline lookup yields CDR1 MNHNS and CDR2 SASEGT. This CDR3 reads CASSEAGTSGSDTQYF.

This chain joins TRBV9 and TRBJ2-7; there is no DNA to check the TCRdb D call of TRBD2. There are 17 residues in the CDR3. Looked up from germline, CDR1 is SGDLS and CDR2 is YYNGEE. The CDR3 region is CASSDSSGIGPNYEQYF. The variable domain in full, with the rest retrieved from reference TRBV9 and TRBJ2-7, is DSGVTQTPKHLITATGQRVTLRCSPRSGDLSVYWYQQSLDQGLQFLIQYYNGEERAKGNILERFSAQQFPDLHSELNLSSLELGDSALYFCASSDSSGIGPNYEQYFGPGTRLTVT.

CDR3 sequence: CASSYTATGYEQYF. This chain links TRBV6-2 or TRBV6-3 with TRBJ2-7; TCRdb designates TRBD1, a call that cannot be tested without DNA. The CDR3 has 14 amino acids. Looked up from germline, CDR1 is MNHEY and CDR2 is SVGEGT.

The rearrangement joins TRBV27 to TRBJ2-1; without DNA, the TCRdb call of TRBD1 cannot be checked. The V gene's germline CDR1 is MNHEY and CDR2 SMNVEV (reference sequence). The CDR3 length is 15 residues. CDR3 loop: CASASGTGGYNEQFF.

The V and J genes are TRBV6-5 and TRBJ2-1; the D gene TCRdb calls, TRBD1, cannot be checked with no DNA. CDR1 is MNHEY and CDR2 is SVGAGI in the germline V gene. The length of the CDR3 is 14 residues. CDR3 residues: CASSPRDRDLEQFF.

By frequency, this clonotype is medium-sized. The CDR3 region is CASSLAGSYEQYF. This chain connects TRBV10-1 to TRBJ2-7. This CDR3 is built from 13 residues. Germline lookup yields CDR1 WNHNN and CDR2 SYGVQD (reference sequence).

The rearrangement joins TRBV7-9 to TRBJ1-1. There are 13 residues in the CDR3. Germline lookup yields CDR1 SEHNR and CDR2 FQNEAQ (reference sequence). CDR3: CASSNTVNTEAFF.

The V and J genes are TRBV28 and TRBJ2-1; absent DNA, TCRdb's TRBD1 call cannot be checked. Looked up from germline, CDR1 is MDHEN and CDR2 is SYDVKM. This CDR3 has 15 amino acids. The CDR3 region is CASSWTGEDYNEQFF.

J is TRBJ2-5 and V is TRBV28; TCRdb selects TRBD1, and the lack of DNA leaves this call unchecked. The CDR3 consists of 16 residues. From germline, CDR1 is MDHEN and CDR2 SYDVKM. The chain's CDR3 is CASSPSVGGLRETQYF.